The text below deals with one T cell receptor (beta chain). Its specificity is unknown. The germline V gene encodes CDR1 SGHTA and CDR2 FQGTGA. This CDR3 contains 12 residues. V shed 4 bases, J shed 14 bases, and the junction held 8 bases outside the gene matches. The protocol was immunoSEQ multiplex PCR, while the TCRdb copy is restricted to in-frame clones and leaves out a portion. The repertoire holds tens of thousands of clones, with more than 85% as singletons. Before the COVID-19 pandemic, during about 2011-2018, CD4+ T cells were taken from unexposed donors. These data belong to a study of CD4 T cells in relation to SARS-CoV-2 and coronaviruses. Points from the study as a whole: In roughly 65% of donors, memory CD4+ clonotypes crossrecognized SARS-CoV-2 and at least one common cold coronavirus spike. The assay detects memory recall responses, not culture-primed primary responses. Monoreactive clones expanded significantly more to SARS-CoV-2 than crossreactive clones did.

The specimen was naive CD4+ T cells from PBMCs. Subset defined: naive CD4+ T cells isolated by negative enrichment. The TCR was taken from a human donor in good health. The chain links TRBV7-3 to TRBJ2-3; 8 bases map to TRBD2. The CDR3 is CASSSYGTSTYF. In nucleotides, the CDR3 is TGTGCCAGCAGCTCCTACGGGACTAGTACGTATTTT.